The 17 T cell receptor beta chains below come from one sample, sequenced in a study of a mutant IDH1 vaccine in newly diagnosed glioma. Only in-frame clones appear in the TCRdb table, and some are missing; sequencing was by immunoSEQ multiplex PCR. Of tens of thousands of clones in the sample, around 85% were seen once. What these receptors recognize is not known. Time point defined: week 23, last vaccination. The investigators gave 300 ug of mutant IDH1 20-mer peptide in each vaccine dose, together with topical imiquimod. Sequencing was performed on PBMCs, taken from a glioma patient whose treatment included an IDH1 peptide vaccine. The receptors stem from a woman between 45 and 60 years old with glioma.

J is TRBJ2-1 and V is TRBV11-2; no clear D. Looked up from germline, CDR1 is SGHAT and CDR2 is FQNNGV. The CDR3 is made up of 13 amino acids. Between the trimmed V and J ends, which lost 7 bases and 4 bases, there was a span of 11 bases. The CDR3 spells CASTWSPYNEQFF. The CDR3 DNA sequence: TGTGCCAGCACCTGGTCCCCTTACAATGAGCAGTTCTTC.

The chain employs TRBV29-1 and TRBJ2-1, with a weak D call TRBD1 (5 bases). The V end was cut by 6 bases, the J end by 4 bases, with 13 bases between. This CDR3 spans 13 amino acids. Germline CDR1 reads SQVTM; CDR2 reads ANQGSEA. CDR3 protein: CSVTPDTYNEQFF. CDR3 sequence (DNA): TGCAGCGTGACCCCGGACACTTACAATGAGCAGTTCTTC.

The chain carries TRBV6-1 and TRBJ1-1; D is possibly TRBD1 (5 bases). Germline V CDR1 and CDR2: MNHNS, SASEGT. Trimming pared 3 bases from V and 0 bases from J, leaving 8 bases between. This CDR3 has 14 amino acids. The DNA for the CDR3 is TGTGCCAGCAGTGAGGGGCTCATGAACACTGAAGCTTTCTTT. Translating gives CASSEGLMNTEAFF.

The chain uses TRBV5-1 and TRBJ2-1; D remains unclear. Germline-derived CDR1 and CDR2 are SGHRS and YFSETQ. The length of the CDR3 is 16 residues. Trimming took off 0 bases at V and 0 bases at J, with 10 bases between the two ends. The CDR3 DNA sequence: TGCGCCAGCAGCTTGGACTCCATGAGCTCCTACAATGAGCAGTTCTTC. Its translation: CASSLDSMSSYNEQFF.

This clone was seen only a few times. The gene calls are TRBV4-2 and TRBJ2-7, with D possibly TRBD2 on 6 matching bases. The CDR3 extends over 12 amino acids. Germline V lookup: CDR1 LGHNA, CDR2 YNFKEQ. Trimming took off 0 bases at V and 7 bases at J, with 7 bases between the two ends. CDR3 DNA: TGTGCCAGCAGCCAAGAGGGGAGGGAGCAGTACTTC. Translation gives CASSQEGREQYF.

The J gene is TRBJ1-1, the V gene TRBV7-2; 10 nucleotides match TRBD1. Germline CDR1 reads SGHTA; CDR2 reads FQGNSA. V shed 5 bases and J 5 bases; nucleotides not matched to a gene: 8. CDR3 size: 15 residues. The CDR3 sequence: CASSRTGGWLTEAFF. The CDR3 nucleotides are TGTGCCAGCAGCCGGACAGGGGGATGGTTGACTGAAGCTTTCTTT.

The chain links TRBV7-2 to TRBJ2-3; D might be TRBD2 (6 bases). Germline CDR1 SGHTA, CDR2 FQGNSA. The CDR3 runs to 16 residues. V dropped 1 base and J dropped 0 bases, with 11 bases sitting between them. CDR3: CASSLVSSVSTDTQYF. CDR3 coding DNA: TGTGCCAGCAGCTTAGTCTCTAGCGTCAGCACAGATACGCAGTATTTT.

CDR3 coding DNA: TGTGCCAGCAGTGAAGGGGCGGGAGCTATCACAGATACGCAGTATTTT. Translating it yields CASSEGAGAITDTQYF. V is TRBV6-1 and J is TRBJ2-3; 7 bases are shared with TRBD2. Looked up from germline, CDR1 is MNHNS and CDR2 is SASEGT. The CDR3 runs to 16 residues. V gave up 1 base and J gave up 2 bases; unmatched junction bases: 6.

The gene calls are TRBV6-1 and TRBJ1-5, with D maybe TRBD1 (6 bases). This CDR3 comprises 14 residues. Germline loops: CDR1 MNHNS, CDR2 SASEGT. Trimming pared 7 bases from V and 8 bases from J, leaving 18 bases between. The CDR3 loop is CASIDRQEREPQHF. Here the CDR3 DNA reads TGTGCCAGCATCGACCGACAGGAAAGGGAGCCCCAGCATTTT.

The sample holds one count of this clone. The chain couples TRBV2 to TRBJ1-2; D call uncertain. This CDR3 is built from 14 residues. The germline CDR1 and CDR2 sequences are SNHLY and FYNNEI. V was shortened by 4 bases and J by 6 bases, with 15 bases between the two germline ends. CDR3 nucleotide sequence: TGTGCCAGCAGTGGTATCTGGGCCCGGGATGGCTACACCTTC. Translating gives CASSGIWARDGYTF.

The chain joins TRBV5-1 to TRBJ2-1; 8 nucleotides match TRBD1. V gave up 4 bases and J gave up 5 bases; unmatched junction bases: 17. Germline lookup yields CDR1 SGHRS and CDR2 YFSETQ. CDR3 size: 18 residues. The CDR3 is CASSIRPIGQGVHNEQFF. The CDR3, as DNA: TGCGCCAGCAGCATCCGGCCGATAGGACAGGGAGTCCACAATGAGCAGTTCTTC.

The rearrangement uses TRBV9 and TRBJ2-1; 7 bases align to TRBD1. Losses at the gene ends were 4 bases for V and 6 bases for J; bases not matched to a gene: 16. The CDR3 length is 17 residues. CDR1 is SGDLS, CDR2 YYNGEE, per germline. The CDR3 nucleotides read TGTGCCAGCAGCCCTACCGGGACAGCAGTTTCCGCCAATGAGCAGTTCTTC. This translates into CASSPTGTAVSANEQFF.

This rearrangement joins TRBV7-8 to TRBJ1-5; D perhaps matches TRBD1 (5 bases). V was cut by 7 bases and J by 2 bases, with 15 bases left in between. CDR1 SGHVS and CDR2 FQNEAQ come from the germline V gene. This CDR3 comprises 15 residues. As DNA, the CDR3 is TGTGCCAGCACCCCGGGGGGTCGGGGCAATCAGCCCCAGCATTTT. Residues: CASTPGGRGNQPQHF.

The V gene is TRBV6-1, the J gene TRBJ2-7; D possibly uses TRBD1 or TRBD2 (5 bases each). The CDR3 sequence is 16 residues long. V gave up 1 base and J gave up 0 bases, with 13 bases separating them. Germline CDR1 reads MNHNS; CDR2 reads SASEGT. The CDR3 DNA is TGTGCCAGCAGTGAAGTGGGGGTAAACCCCTCCTACGAGCAGTACTTC. It yields the protein CASSEVGVNPSYEQYF.

The V call is TRBV2, the J call TRBJ1-3, with 8 bases fitting TRBD1. J gave up 4 bases and V 5 bases, and 4 bases lay outside the gene matches. Per germline, CDR1 SNHLY and CDR2 FYNNEI. CDR3 size: 14 residues. CDR3 protein: CASSFGQGGNTIYF. As DNA, the CDR3 is TGTGCCAGCAGTTTCGGACAGGGCGGAAACACCATATATTTT.

V usage is TRBV27 and J usage is TRBJ2-3; D not certain. Germline CDR1 and CDR2: MNHEY and SMNVEV (reference sequence). The CDR3 extends over 14 amino acids. Trimming took 5 bases from V and 1 from J, leaving 10 bases between them. The CDR3 protein is CASSIGRGTDTQYF. The CDR3 region has the DNA TGTGCCAGCAGTATAGGACGGGGCACAGATACGCAGTATTTT.

The rearrangement links TRBV9 to TRBJ2-3; 7 bases agree with TRBD2. The trim removed 6 bases at V and 6 bases at J, leaving 10 bases unmatched. Germline V gives CDR1 SGDLS, CDR2 YYNGEE. This CDR3 has 14 amino acids. CDR3: CASNPGGGYDTQYF. The DNA for the CDR3 is TGTGCCAGCAATCCTGGGGGAGGGTATGATACGCAGTATTTT.